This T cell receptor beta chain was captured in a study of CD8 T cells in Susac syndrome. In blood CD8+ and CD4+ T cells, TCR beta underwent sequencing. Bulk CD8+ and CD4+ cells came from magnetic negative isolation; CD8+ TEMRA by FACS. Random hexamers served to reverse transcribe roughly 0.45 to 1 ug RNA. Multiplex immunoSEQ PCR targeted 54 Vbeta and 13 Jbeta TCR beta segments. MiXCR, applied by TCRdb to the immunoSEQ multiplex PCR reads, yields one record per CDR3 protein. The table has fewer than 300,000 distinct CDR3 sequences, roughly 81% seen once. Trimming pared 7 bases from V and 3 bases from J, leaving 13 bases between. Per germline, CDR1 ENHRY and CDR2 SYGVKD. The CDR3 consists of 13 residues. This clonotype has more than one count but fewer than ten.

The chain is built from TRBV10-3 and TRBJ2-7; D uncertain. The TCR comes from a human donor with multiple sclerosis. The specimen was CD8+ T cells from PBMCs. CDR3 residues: CAITPDADYEQYF. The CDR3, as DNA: TGTGCCATCACCCCCGATGCAGACTACGAGCAGTACTTC.